The table lists the clone carrying this T cell receptor beta chain with a count of one. Antigen unknown. TCRdb itself ran the 5' RACE reads through MiXCR, one entry per CDR3 protein. The table has around 330,000 distinct CDR3 sequences, roughly 12% seen once. CDR1 and CDR2 (germline): MNHNS, SASEGT. This CDR3 spans 15 amino acids. V lost 4 bases and J lost 5, with 17 bases in between. These data belong to a study of CD8 T cells in ankylosing spondylitis. Findings and limits, study-wide: One TCR beta motif, made up of eight highly homologous variants, appeared characteristic of ankylosing spondylitis blood.

The gene calls are TRBV6-1 and TRBJ2-5, with D possibly TRBD1 on 5 matching bases. Sequencing was carried out using blood, either unsorted or a sorted T cell fraction (not recorded which). The TCR comes from a female donor with ankylosing spondylitis or in good health (not recorded which). CDR3 coding DNA: TGTGCCAGCAGTGGCTCCCTGGGGCAGTTGGAGACCCAGTACTTC. This gives the protein CASSGSLGQLETQYF.